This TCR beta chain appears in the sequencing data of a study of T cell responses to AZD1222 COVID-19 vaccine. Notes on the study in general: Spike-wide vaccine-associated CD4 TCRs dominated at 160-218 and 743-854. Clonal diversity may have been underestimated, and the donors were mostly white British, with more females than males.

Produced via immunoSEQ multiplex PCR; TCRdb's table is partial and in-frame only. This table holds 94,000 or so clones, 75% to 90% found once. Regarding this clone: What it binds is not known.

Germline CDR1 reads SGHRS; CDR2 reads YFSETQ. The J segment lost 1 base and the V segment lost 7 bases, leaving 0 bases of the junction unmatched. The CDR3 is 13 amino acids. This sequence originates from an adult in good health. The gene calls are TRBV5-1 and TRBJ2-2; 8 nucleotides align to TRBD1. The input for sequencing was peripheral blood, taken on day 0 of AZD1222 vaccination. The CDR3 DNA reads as TGCGCCAGCGGGACAGGGAACACCGGGGAGCTGTTTTTT. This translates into CASGTGNTGELFF.